This is a list of T cell receptor beta chains from one sample in a study of T cell responses to AZD1222 COVID-19 vaccine. Here immunoSEQ multiplex PCR was the method, and the copy in TCRdb shows in-frame clones only, minus some. The sample lists about 140,000 clones, about 92% seen once, with approximately 3.4% in the top ten. The sample was peripheral blood, taken on day 0 of AZD1222 vaccination. Source of these receptors: an adult in good health. CDR3s include the opening cysteine and the closing phenylalanine or tryptophan. The D gene is left open where the match is weak. Part of the rows lack a size; the others show once, few, many or a class for expanded clones.

DNA,CDR3,D,V,J,size,length
TGTGCCAGTAGTACTAGTTTTAATCAGCCCCAGCATTTT,CASSTSFNQPQHF,-,TRBV19,TRBJ1-5,-,13
TGTGCCTTCGGGACTAGCGGATACAATGAGCAGTTCTTC,CAFGTSGYNEQFF,TRBD2,TRBV30,TRBJ2-1,-,13
TGCGCCAGCAGCTTGGGGGCAGGGGGCTCGAACACTGAAGCTTTCTTT,CASSLGAGGSNTEAFF,TRBD1,TRBV5-1,TRBJ1-1,-,16
TGTGCCAGCAGCAACGGGAGGCCTAGCACAGATACGCAGTATTTT,CASSNGRPSTDTQYF,TRBD2,TRBV7-2,TRBJ2-3,-,15
TGTGCCTGGAGTGTACTTGGTTGGGGGGGCATTGGCTACACCTTC,CAWSVLGWGGIGYTF,-,TRBV30,TRBJ1-2,-,15
TGTGCCAGCAGCTTAGGGCGTGGTTCACCCCTCCACTTT,CASSLGRGSPLHF,-,TRBV7-8,TRBJ1-6,once,13
TGTGCCTGGAGCTGGAGGTCGGGCTCTGGAAACACCATATATTTT,CAWSWRSGSGNTIYF,-,TRBV30,TRBJ1-3,-,15
TGCGCCAGCAGCCAACCGCGCAGGGGCAACACTGAAGCTTTCTTT,CASSQPRRGNTEAFF,-,TRBV4-1,TRBJ1-1,-,15
TGTGCCAGCAGTCTGCAGGGATGGAATCAGCCCCAGCATTTT,CASSLQGWNQPQHF,-,TRBV27,TRBJ1-5,once,14
TGCAGCGTTGTACCGGAGGGGGCCAGCTCCTACAATGAGCAGTTCTTC,CSVVPEGASSYNEQFF,-,TRBV29-1,TRBJ2-1,-,16
TGTGCCAGCAGCCAAGTCGCTGCCAGTGAGGATGAGCAGTTCTTC,CASSQVAASEDEQFF,-,TRBV14,TRBJ2-1,-,15
TGCGCCAGCAGCCCAGGATTAGAATTGGCGGGCTACAATGAGCAGTTCTTC,CASSPGLELAGYNEQFF,-,TRBV5-1,TRBJ2-1,few,17
TGTGCCAGTTCGACGGATGAGAACACTGAAGCTTTCTTT,CASSTDENTEAFF,-,TRBV12-3/TRBV12-4,TRBJ1-1,-,13
TGTGCCAGCAGTGTTTTAGCTGGCAATCAGCCCCAGCATTTT,CASSVLAGNQPQHF,-,TRBV6-4,TRBJ1-5,-,14
TGCGCCAGCAGCTTGAATGGGCACGAGCAGTACTTC,CASSLNGHEQYF,-,TRBV5-1,TRBJ2-7,-,12
TGTGCCAGCAGCTTAGAGCGGCTCGAGCAGTACTTC,CASSLERLEQYF,-,TRBV7-9,TRBJ2-7,medium-sized,12
TGTGCCAGCAGTTTATCGGGGGCCAGCGACTATGGCTACACCTTC,CASSLSGASDYGYTF,-,TRBV27,TRBJ1-2,-,15
TGTGCCATCAGTGGAGGTAGCGGGAGCGGTAATGAGCAGTTCTTC,CAISGGSGSGNEQFF,TRBD2,TRBV10-3,TRBJ2-1,-,15
TGTGCCAGCAGTTTTTGGCCCGGCAGGGCGGACCTAGCCAAAAACATTCAGTACTTC,CASSFWPGRADLAKNIQYF,-,TRBV28,TRBJ2-4,-,19
TGTGCCAGCAGCTTACTAGGGGGCTACAATGAGCAGTTCTTC,CASSLLGGYNEQFF,-,TRBV5-4,TRBJ2-1,once,14
TGTGCCAGCTCACCAGGGACAGGGCTGAACACTGAAGCTTTCTTT,CASSPGTGLNTEAFF,TRBD1,TRBV18,TRBJ1-1,-,15
TGTGCCAGCAAGGTGGGAGGGAGCACAGATACGCAGTATTTT,CASKVGGSTDTQYF,TRBD2,TRBV3-1/TRBV3-2,TRBJ2-3,-,14
TGTGCCAGCAGCCTTGGACAGGGTGGTGGCTACACCTTC,CASSLGQGGGYTF,TRBD1,TRBV5-4,TRBJ1-2,once,13
TGTGCCAGCACTACTCTTACCGGGACAGGGAATTCACCCCTCCACTTT,CASTTLTGTGNSPLHF,TRBD1,TRBV2,TRBJ1-6,few,16
TGCGCCAGCAGCCTGACTAGCGGGATCTACGAGCAGTACTTC,CASSLTSGIYEQYF,TRBD2,TRBV4-1,TRBJ2-7,once,14
TGTGCCAGCGACAGGGCCGGGGAGCTGTTTTTT,CASDRAGELFF,TRBD1,TRBV19,TRBJ2-2,-,11
TGTGCCACCAGTGATCCTCCCAAACAACAGGGGGCGGAAGGCTACACCTTC,CATSDPPKQQGAEGYTF,TRBD1,TRBV24-1,TRBJ1-2,-,17
TGTGCCAGCAGTTTGGAAGGGACGCATTCACCCCTCCACTTT,CASSLEGTHSPLHF,-,TRBV27,TRBJ1-6,-,14
TGTGCCAGCAGCCTAGCTTTCAGAGCGGGAGGCAATGAGCAGTTCTTC,CASSLAFRAGGNEQFF,TRBD2,TRBV3-1/TRBV3-2,TRBJ2-1,once,16
TGTGCCAGCAGCTTTTGGGCCGGGGAGCTGTTTTTT,CASSFWAGELFF,-,TRBV5-4,TRBJ2-2,-,12
TGTGCCAGCAGTTACCCGACAGGGGTAGATTCACCCCTCCACTTT,CASSYPTGVDSPLHF,TRBD1,TRBV6-2/TRBV6-3,TRBJ1-6,-,15
TGCGCCAGCAGCCATCTGGGAGAGACCCAGTACTTC,CASSHLGETQYF,-,TRBV4-1,TRBJ2-5,-,12
TGTGCCAGCATCGGGGGACAGGGGTATATCAACGTCCTGACTTTC,CASIGGQGYINVLTF,TRBD1,TRBV6-1,TRBJ2-6,once,15
TGTGCCAGCAGCCTGACAGGGGCGACCTACGAGCAGTACTTC,CASSLTGATYEQYF,TRBD1,TRBV7-9,TRBJ2-7,-,14
TGTGCCAGCAGTTTCGACAGGACGGGGACTGAAGCTTTCTTT,CASSFDRTGTEAFF,-,TRBV6-2/TRBV6-3,TRBJ1-1,-,14
TGTGCCAGCAGTGTAACAGGGGACACCGGGGAGCTGTTTTTT,CASSVTGDTGELFF,TRBD1,TRBV6-4,TRBJ2-2,-,14
TGTGCCAGCACCCAGGGGGGGACTTTAGTCGAAAAACTGTTTTTT,CASTQGGTLVEKLFF,TRBD1,TRBV4-2,TRBJ1-4,-,15
TGTGCCAGCAGTCCCCTCAATCCCAGAGACAGGTGGACTTATGGCTACACCTTC,CASSPLNPRDRWTYGYTF,-,TRBV27,TRBJ1-2,-,18
TGTGCCAGTAGACGGGGACAGGGGGCTTATTCACCCCTCCACTTT,CASRRGQGAYSPLHF,TRBD1,TRBV19,TRBJ1-6,-,15
TGTGCCTGGAGTATGACAGGGCCAAGGAATCAGCCCCAGCATTTT,CAWSMTGPRNQPQHF,TRBD1,TRBV30,TRBJ1-5,-,15
TGTGCCAGTAGTATAGACGGCCGGGGCTATGGCTACACCTTC,CASSIDGRGYGYTF,-,TRBV19,TRBJ1-2,-,14
TGTGCCAGCAGCGTAGCGCCTTCGTTGACAGATACGCAGTATTTT,CASSVAPSLTDTQYF,-,TRBV9,TRBJ2-3,-,15
TGTGCCAGCAGTTCCGGGACAGAGGAGTATTTT,CASSSGTEEYF,TRBD1,TRBV5-6,TRBJ2-3,-,11
TGCAGTGCTAGTAGCGGGGCCGGTTGGCCCCAGCATTTT,CSASSGAGWPQHF,-,TRBV20-1,TRBJ1-5,-,13
TGTGCCAGCAGCCTAAGGGAGGACAGGGAGCGATACGAGCAGTACTTC,CASSLREDRERYEQYF,TRBD1,TRBV7-6,TRBJ2-7,-,16
TGCGCCAGCAGCCAAGATCCGGGACAAGATCCCGAAGCTTTCTTT,CASSQDPGQDPEAFF,-,TRBV4-3,TRBJ1-1,-,15
TGCGCCAGCAGGGGAGTAGGGGCGAACACTGAAGCTTTCTTT,CASRGVGANTEAFF,-,TRBV4-1,TRBJ1-1,-,14
TGTGCCAGCAGTTCGCAGGGAATCGAGCCCCAGCATTTT,CASSSQGIEPQHF,-,TRBV6-6,TRBJ1-5,-,13
TGTGCCAGCAGTTTTCGGGAAACAGATACGCAGTATTTT,CASSFRETDTQYF,-,TRBV6-2/TRBV6-3,TRBJ2-3,medium-sized,13